This T cell receptor beta chain was recovered during a study of cytomegalovirus exposure and HLA in healthy donors. Background on the study: Drawn from HLA-typed donors, tens of millions of unique TCRs were held in an early data release.

Trimming removed 6 bases from V and 3 bases from J, with 17 bases in between. The CDR3 totals 15 residues. Germline V gene sequence: CDR1 MDHEN, CDR2 SYDVKM. PCR was performed using 60 Vbeta and 13 Jbeta primers. TCRdb's copy holds only in-frame clones and misses some; the assay was immunoSEQ multiplex PCR. The sample yields more than 100,000 clones, around 72% seen once. The sequenced material came from PBMCs. This receptor was taken from a man aged 50 to 60 in good health and CMV-seropositive. J is TRBJ1-2 and V is TRBV28, with D possibly being TRBD1 (5 bases). CDR3 in DNA: TGTGCCAGCAGCTCCCTAACAGGTCCATACTATGGCTACACCTTC. This sequence encodes CASSSLTGPYYGYTF.